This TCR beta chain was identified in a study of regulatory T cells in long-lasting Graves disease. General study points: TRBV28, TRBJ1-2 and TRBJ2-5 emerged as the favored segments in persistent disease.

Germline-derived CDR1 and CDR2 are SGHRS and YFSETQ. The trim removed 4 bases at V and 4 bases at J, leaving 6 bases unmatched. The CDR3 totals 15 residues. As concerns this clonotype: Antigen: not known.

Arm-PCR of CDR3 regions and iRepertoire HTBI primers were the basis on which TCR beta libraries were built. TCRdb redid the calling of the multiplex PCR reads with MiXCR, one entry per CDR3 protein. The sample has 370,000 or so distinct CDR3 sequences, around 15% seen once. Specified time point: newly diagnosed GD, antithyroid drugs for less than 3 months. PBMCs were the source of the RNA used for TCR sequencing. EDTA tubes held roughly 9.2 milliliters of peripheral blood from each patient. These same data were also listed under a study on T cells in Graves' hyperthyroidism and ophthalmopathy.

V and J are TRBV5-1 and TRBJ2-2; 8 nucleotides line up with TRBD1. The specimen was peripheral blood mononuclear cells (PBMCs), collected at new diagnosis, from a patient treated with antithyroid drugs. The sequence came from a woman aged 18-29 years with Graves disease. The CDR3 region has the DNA TGCGCCAGCAGCGACGGGACAGGACCCACCGGGGAGCTGTTTTTT. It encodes CASSDGTGPTGELFF.